This TCR beta chain came from a study of blood T cells in healthy people across ages. Points from the study as a whole: In older individuals, TCR beta diversity per million T cells was lower, falling roughly linearly with age. Estimated diversity that came from one million T cells was considered an underestimate.

The V gene's germline CDR1 is SGHVS and CDR2 FQNEAQ. Trimming stripped 5 bases from V and 0 bases from J, with 23 bases between. The CDR3 is 19 residues long. About this clonotype: What it recognizes is unknown.

It was with a sample-barcoded 5' primer and a J-beta primer mix that a second PCR of roughly 6 to 12 cycles was run. TCRdb analysed the 5' RACE reads with MiXCR anew, one entry per CDR3 protein. The data show hundreds of thousands of distinct CDR3 sequences, around 46% seen once. The sequencing input was blood. The chain employs TRBV7-8 and TRBJ2-1; perhaps TRBD1 as D (6 bases). This clonotype was obtained from a woman aged 55-69 years in good health. The CDR3 nucleotides are TGTGCCAGCAGCGTCCCGGGACAAAGTCTGTCGAGCTCCTACAATGAGCAGTTCTTC. It specifies CASSVPGQSLSSSYNEQFF.